This is a list of T cell receptor beta chains from one sample in a study of control samples from healthy donors and cancer patients. The table came from immunoSEQ multiplex PCR; TCRdb's copy has only in-frame clones and leaves some out. The table includes some 80,000 clones, roughly 90% detected once. Specimen: PBMCs. The receptors come from a woman in her sixties with head and neck cancer. Both conserved end residues are part of each CDR3. Fields, in order: D gene, clone size, J gene, V gene, CDR3 protein, CDR3 DNA. A D gene is named only where the DNA matches it firmly. Clone size is not always given. Where it is, it says once, few, many or a class for expanded clones.

D gene: -
clone size: -
J gene: TRBJ1-3
V gene: TRBV5-4
CDR3 protein: CASSLSQSRGNTIYF
CDR3 DNA: TGTGCCAGCAGCTTATCGCAATCCCGCGGAAACACCATATATTTT

D gene: -
clone size: -
J gene: TRBJ2-3
V gene: TRBV6-6
CDR3 protein: CASSTSQGPHPDTQYF
CDR3 DNA: TGTGCCAGCAGTACGTCCCAGGGGCCTCACCCGGATACGCAGTATTTT

D gene: -
clone size: once
J gene: TRBJ2-7
V gene: TRBV11-2
CDR3 protein: CASSLAPGIEYF
CDR3 DNA: TGTGCCAGCAGCTTAGCACCAGGGATAGAGTACTTC

D gene: -
clone size: few
J gene: TRBJ1-1
V gene: TRBV10-3
CDR3 protein: CAISESGVMNTEAFF
CDR3 DNA: TGTGCCATCAGTGAGTCTGGGGTCATGAACACTGAAGCTTTCTTT

D gene: -
clone size: -
J gene: TRBJ1-6
V gene: TRBV5-1
CDR3 protein: CASSRGTGPGSYNSPLHF
CDR3 DNA: TGCGCCAGCAGCCGGGGAACAGGGCCCGGCTCCTATAATTCACCCCTCCACTTT

D gene: -
clone size: -
J gene: TRBJ2-5
V gene: TRBV27
CDR3 protein: CASSPGPLSEEETQYF
CDR3 DNA: TGTGCCAGCAGTCCTGGTCCCTTGTCAGAGGAAGAGACCCAGTACTTC

D gene: -
clone size: -
J gene: TRBJ2-5
V gene: TRBV19
CDR3 protein: CASSRGRGQGDQYF
CDR3 DNA: TGTGCCAGTAGCCGGGGGAGGGGGCAGGGTGACCAGTACTTC

D gene: TRBD2
clone size: -
J gene: TRBJ2-3
V gene: TRBV18
CDR3 protein: CASSHGTSGTGRTSTDTQYF
CDR3 DNA: TGTGCCAGCTCACACGGGACTAGCGGGACCGGAAGAACTAGCACAGATACGCAGTATTTT

D gene: -
clone size: -
J gene: TRBJ2-2
V gene: TRBV18
CDR3 protein: CASSLRDSSNTGELFF
CDR3 DNA: TGTGCCAGCTCACTACGGGACTCATCGAACACCGGGGAGCTGTTTTTT

D gene: TRBD2
clone size: -
J gene: TRBJ2-1
V gene: TRBV2
CDR3 protein: CAGQSSGIGEQFF
CDR3 DNA: TGTGCCGGACAATCGAGCGGGATCGGTGAGCAGTTCTTC

D gene: -
clone size: -
J gene: TRBJ2-1
V gene: TRBV27
CDR3 protein: CASSRVSGSGLNEQFF
CDR3 DNA: TGTGCCAGCAGTCGGGTCTCCGGGAGTGGGCTCAATGAGCAGTTCTTC

D gene: TRBD2
clone size: -
J gene: TRBJ2-1
V gene: TRBV9
CDR3 protein: CASSVLSSGINEQFF
CDR3 DNA: TGTGCCAGCAGCGTCCTATCTAGCGGGATCAATGAGCAGTTCTTC

D gene: TRBD1
clone size: -
J gene: TRBJ1-5
V gene: TRBV19
CDR3 protein: CAISQGMPNQPQHF
CDR3 DNA: TGTGCCATCTCACAGGGGATGCCTAATCAGCCCCAGCATTTT

D gene: -
clone size: once
J gene: TRBJ2-7
V gene: TRBV6-2/TRBV6-3
CDR3 protein: CASSYKGSYEQYF
CDR3 DNA: TGTGCCAGCAGTTACAAGGGCTCCTACGAGCAGTACTTC

D gene: -
clone size: -
J gene: TRBJ2-7
V gene: TRBV5-1
CDR3 protein: CASSLVEGREQYF
CDR3 DNA: TGCGCCAGCAGCTTGGTGGAGGGTCGCGAGCAGTACTTC

D gene: TRBD2
clone size: -
J gene: TRBJ2-3
V gene: TRBV2
CDR3 protein: CASLGLAGTTDTQYF
CDR3 DNA: TGTGCCAGCCTGGGACTAGCGGGGACCACAGATACGCAGTATTTT

D gene: TRBD1
clone size: -
J gene: TRBJ1-1
V gene: TRBV6-1
CDR3 protein: CASSARQGRANTEAFF
CDR3 DNA: TGTGCCAGCAGTGCGAGACAGGGCAGGGCGAACACTGAAGCTTTCTTT

D gene: -
clone size: -
J gene: TRBJ2-3
V gene: TRBV4-1
CDR3 protein: CASSGFGAGGSTDTQYF
CDR3 DNA: TGCGCCAGCAGCGGTTTTGGGGCAGGCGGGAGCACAGATACGCAGTATTTT

D gene: TRBD2
clone size: once
J gene: TRBJ2-7
V gene: TRBV7-2
CDR3 protein: CASTSGRGPRNEQYF
CDR3 DNA: TGTGCCAGCACTTCGGGGAGGGGCCCCAGGAACGAGCAGTACTTC

D gene: -
clone size: -
J gene: TRBJ1-1
V gene: TRBV6-5
CDR3 protein: CASSSEGGNTEAFF
CDR3 DNA: TGTGCCAGCAGTTCGGAAGGGGGGAACACTGAAGCTTTCTTT

D gene: TRBD1
clone size: -
J gene: TRBJ2-7
V gene: TRBV29-1
CDR3 protein: CSVEERDRFWQRYF
CDR3 DNA: TGCAGCGTTGAAGAAAGGGACAGATTCTGGCAGCGGTACTTC

D gene: -
clone size: -
J gene: TRBJ2-1
V gene: TRBV19
CDR3 protein: CASSEVQGRNEQFF
CDR3 DNA: TGTGCCAGTAGTGAAGTCCAGGGGCGCAATGAGCAGTTCTTC

D gene: TRBD2
clone size: once
J gene: TRBJ2-1
V gene: TRBV7-8
CDR3 protein: CASRPTVLAASYNEQFF
CDR3 DNA: TGTGCCAGCAGACCCACCGTTCTAGCGGCATCCTACAATGAGCAGTTCTTC

D gene: -
clone size: -
J gene: TRBJ2-5
V gene: TRBV7-2
CDR3 protein: CASSLAMGGLAETQYF
CDR3 DNA: TGTGCCAGCAGCTTAGCAATGGGCGGGCTAGCTGAGACCCAGTACTTC

D gene: -
clone size: once
J gene: TRBJ2-1
V gene: TRBV18
CDR3 protein: CASSPRGTGDNEQFF
CDR3 DNA: TGTGCCAGCTCACCCCGTGGGACCGGGGACAATGAGCAGTTCTTC

D gene: -
clone size: -
J gene: TRBJ2-5
V gene: TRBV6-5
CDR3 protein: CASGVRETQYF
CDR3 DNA: TGTGCCAGCGGGGTACGAGAGACCCAGTACTTC

D gene: TRBD1
clone size: -
J gene: TRBJ2-7
V gene: TRBV13
CDR3 protein: CASKGDRSVEQYF
CDR3 DNA: TGTGCCAGCAAAGGGGACAGGTCCGTCGAGCAGTACTTC

D gene: -
clone size: few
J gene: TRBJ1-6
V gene: TRBV9
CDR3 protein: CASSVDWATNSPLHF
CDR3 DNA: TGTGCCAGCAGCGTAGATTGGGCCACAAATTCACCCCTCCACTTT

D gene: TRBD2
clone size: -
J gene: TRBJ2-5
V gene: TRBV9
CDR3 protein: CASSVGGLAGSQETQYF
CDR3 DNA: TGTGCCAGCAGCGTAGGTGGACTAGCGGGTTCCCAAGAGACCCAGTACTTC

D gene: TRBD1
clone size: -
J gene: TRBJ1-2
V gene: TRBV7-9
CDR3 protein: CASSPPGRGPLYGYTF
CDR3 DNA: TGTGCCAGCAGCCCACCGGGCAGGGGGCCCTTATATGGCTACACCTTC

D gene: TRBD2
clone size: -
J gene: TRBJ2-3
V gene: TRBV19
CDR3 protein: CASSIGAGVLDTQYF
CDR3 DNA: TGTGCCAGTAGTATAGGGGCGGGAGTTTTGGATACGCAGTATTTT

D gene: -
clone size: -
J gene: TRBJ1-3
V gene: TRBV7-9
CDR3 protein: CASSLDQGFSGNTIYF
CDR3 DNA: TGTGCCAGCAGCTTAGATCAGGGGTTTTCTGGAAACACCATATATTTT

D gene: -
clone size: -
J gene: TRBJ2-7
V gene: TRBV6-5
CDR3 protein: CASSFIGQPSYEQYF
CDR3 DNA: TGTGCCAGCTCATTCATTGGACAGCCCAGCTACGAGCAGTACTTC

D gene: TRBD1
clone size: -
J gene: TRBJ2-5
V gene: TRBV18
CDR3 protein: CASSTPGTGKYQETQYF
CDR3 DNA: TGTGCCAGCTCAACCCCCGGGACAGGGAAATACCAAGAGACCCAGTACTTC

D gene: TRBD1
clone size: -
J gene: TRBJ1-6
V gene: TRBV5-6
CDR3 protein: CASSRIDRGYSPLHF
CDR3 DNA: TGTGCCAGCAGCCGAATCGACAGGGGGTACTCACCCCTCCACTTT

D gene: -
clone size: -
J gene: TRBJ2-7
V gene: TRBV7-9
CDR3 protein: CASSLAAQGEYEQYF
CDR3 DNA: TGTGCCAGCAGCTTAGCGGCCCAGGGAGAATACGAGCAGTACTTC

D gene: TRBD2
clone size: -
J gene: TRBJ2-1
V gene: TRBV29-1
CDR3 protein: CSVRERESRNEQFF
CDR3 DNA: TGCAGCGTTCGGGAGCGGGAGTCGCGCAATGAGCAGTTCTTC

D gene: TRBD1
clone size: few
J gene: TRBJ1-2
V gene: TRBV27
CDR3 protein: CASSSRQGDGYTF
CDR3 DNA: TGTGCCAGCAGTTCGAGACAGGGTGATGGCTACACCTTC

D gene: TRBD1
clone size: -
J gene: TRBJ2-5
V gene: TRBV5-6
CDR3 protein: CASSGDRRETQYF
CDR3 DNA: TGTGCCAGCAGCGGGGACAGAAGAGAGACCCAGTACTTC

D gene: TRBD1
clone size: -
J gene: TRBJ1-2
V gene: TRBV5-6
CDR3 protein: CASSDPGGQENYGYTF
CDR3 DNA: TGTGCCAGCAGCGACCCAGGGGGCCAGGAGAACTATGGCTACACCTTC

D gene: TRBD2
clone size: -
J gene: TRBJ2-1
V gene: TRBV18
CDR3 protein: CASSPKREGLDNEQFF
CDR3 DNA: TGTGCCAGCTCACCTAAGCGGGAGGGCCTCGACAATGAGCAGTTCTTC